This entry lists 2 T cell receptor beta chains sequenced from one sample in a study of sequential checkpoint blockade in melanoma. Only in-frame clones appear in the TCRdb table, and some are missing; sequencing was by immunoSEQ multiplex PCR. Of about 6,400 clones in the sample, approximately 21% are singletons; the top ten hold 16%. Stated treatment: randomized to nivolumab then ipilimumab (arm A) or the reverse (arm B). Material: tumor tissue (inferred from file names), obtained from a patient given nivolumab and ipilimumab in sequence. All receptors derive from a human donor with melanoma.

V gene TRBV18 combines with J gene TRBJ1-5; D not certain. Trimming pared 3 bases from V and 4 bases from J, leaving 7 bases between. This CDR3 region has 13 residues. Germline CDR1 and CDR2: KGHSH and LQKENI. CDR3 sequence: CASSPSRNQPQHF. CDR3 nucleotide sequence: TGTGCCAGCTCACCGAGCCGGAATCAGCCCCAGCATTTT.

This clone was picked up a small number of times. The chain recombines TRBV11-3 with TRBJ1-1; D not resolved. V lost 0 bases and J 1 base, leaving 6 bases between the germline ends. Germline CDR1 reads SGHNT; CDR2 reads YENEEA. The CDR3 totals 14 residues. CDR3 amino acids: CASSLEPGNTEAFF. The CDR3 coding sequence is TGTGCCAGCAGCTTAGAACCAGGGAACACTGAAGCTTTCTTT.